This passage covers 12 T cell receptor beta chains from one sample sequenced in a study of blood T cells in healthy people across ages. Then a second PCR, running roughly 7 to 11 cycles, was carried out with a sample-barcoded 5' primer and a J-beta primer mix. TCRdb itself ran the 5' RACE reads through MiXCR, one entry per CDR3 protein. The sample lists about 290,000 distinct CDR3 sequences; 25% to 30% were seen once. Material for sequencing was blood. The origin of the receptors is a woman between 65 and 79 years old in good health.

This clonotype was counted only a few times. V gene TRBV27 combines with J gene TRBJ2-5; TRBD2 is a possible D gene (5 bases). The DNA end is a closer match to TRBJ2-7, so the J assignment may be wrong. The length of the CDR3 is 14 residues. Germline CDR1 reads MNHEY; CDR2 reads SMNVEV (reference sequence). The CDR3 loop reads CASSFGSESYEQYF. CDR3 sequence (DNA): TGTGCCAGCAGTTTTGGGAGCGAATCCTACGAGCAGTACTTC.

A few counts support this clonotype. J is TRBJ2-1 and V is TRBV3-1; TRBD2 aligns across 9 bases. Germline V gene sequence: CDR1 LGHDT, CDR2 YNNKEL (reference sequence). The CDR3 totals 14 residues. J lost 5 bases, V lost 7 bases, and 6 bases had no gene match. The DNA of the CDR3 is TGTGCCAGCACCCTTAGCGGGAGCGACAATGAGCAGTTCTTC. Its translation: CASTLSGSDNEQFF.

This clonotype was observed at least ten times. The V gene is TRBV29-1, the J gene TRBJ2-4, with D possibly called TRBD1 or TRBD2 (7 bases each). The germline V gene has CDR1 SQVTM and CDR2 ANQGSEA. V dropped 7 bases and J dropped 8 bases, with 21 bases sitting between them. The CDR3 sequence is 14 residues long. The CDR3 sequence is CSATTGAGVDIQYF. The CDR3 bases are TGCAGCGCCACTACAGGGGCGGGGGTGGACATTCAGTACTTC.

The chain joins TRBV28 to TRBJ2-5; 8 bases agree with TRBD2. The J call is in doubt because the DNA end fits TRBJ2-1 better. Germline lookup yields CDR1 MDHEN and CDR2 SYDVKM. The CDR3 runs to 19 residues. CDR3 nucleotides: TGTGCCAGCAGTTTTTATTCAGGGACTAGAGGATTTGGCACGAATGAGCAGTTCTTC. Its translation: CASSFYSGTRGFGTNEQFF.

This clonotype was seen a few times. The DNA of the CDR3 is TGCAGCGTTATGTCTAGCGGGAGGGATGAGCAGTTCTTC. Protein sequence: CSVMSSGRDEQFF. The V and J genes are TRBV29-1 and TRBJ2-1; 12 nucleotides agree with TRBD2. CDR3 length equals 13 residues. The ends lost 5 bases at V and 8 bases at J; junction bases unmatched: 4. CDR1 SQVTM and CDR2 ANQGSEA come from the germline V gene.

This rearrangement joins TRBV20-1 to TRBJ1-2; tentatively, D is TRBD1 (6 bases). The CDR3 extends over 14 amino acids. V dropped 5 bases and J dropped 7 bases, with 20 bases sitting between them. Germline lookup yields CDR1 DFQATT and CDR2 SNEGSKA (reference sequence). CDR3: CSASRLGARGGYTF. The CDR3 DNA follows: TGCAGTGCTTCCCGTCTGGGGGCAAGGGGTGGCTACACCTTC.

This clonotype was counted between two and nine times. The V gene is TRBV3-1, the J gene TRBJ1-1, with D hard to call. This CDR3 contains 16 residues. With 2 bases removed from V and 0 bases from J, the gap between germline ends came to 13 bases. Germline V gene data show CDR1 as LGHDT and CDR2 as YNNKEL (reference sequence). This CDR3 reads CASSQTGREMNTEAFF. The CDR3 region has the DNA TGTGCCAGCAGCCAAACTGGCCGGGAGATGAACACTGAAGCTTTCTTT.

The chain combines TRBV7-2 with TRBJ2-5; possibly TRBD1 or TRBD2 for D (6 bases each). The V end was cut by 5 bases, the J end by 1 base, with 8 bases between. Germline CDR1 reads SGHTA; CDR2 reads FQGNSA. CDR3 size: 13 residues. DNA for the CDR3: TGTGCCAGCAGCGGGGGGCGCCAAGAGACCCAGTACTTC. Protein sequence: CASSGGRQETQYF.

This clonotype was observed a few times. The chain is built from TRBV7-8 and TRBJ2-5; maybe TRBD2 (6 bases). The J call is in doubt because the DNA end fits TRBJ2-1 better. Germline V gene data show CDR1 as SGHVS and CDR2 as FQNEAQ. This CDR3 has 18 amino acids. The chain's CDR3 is CASSQHEVRDFNYNEQFF. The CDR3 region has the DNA TGTGCCAGCAGCCAACACGAAGTCCGGGACTTCAACTACAATGAGCAGTTCTTC.

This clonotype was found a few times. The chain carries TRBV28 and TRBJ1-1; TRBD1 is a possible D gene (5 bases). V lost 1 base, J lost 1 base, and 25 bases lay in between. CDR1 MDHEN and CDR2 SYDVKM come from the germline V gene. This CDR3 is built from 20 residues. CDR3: CASSLSVGVRPDKSNTEAFF. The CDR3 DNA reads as TGTGCCAGCAGTTTATCCGTGGGGGTTCGTCCAGATAAATCGAACACTGAAGCTTTCTTT.

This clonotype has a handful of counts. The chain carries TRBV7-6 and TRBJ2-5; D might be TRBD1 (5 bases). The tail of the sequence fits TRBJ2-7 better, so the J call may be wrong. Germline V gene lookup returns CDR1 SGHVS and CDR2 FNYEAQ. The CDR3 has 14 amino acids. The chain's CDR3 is CASSLQGFSYEQYF. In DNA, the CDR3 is TGTGCCAGCAGCTTACAGGGTTTCTCCTACGAGCAGTACTTC.

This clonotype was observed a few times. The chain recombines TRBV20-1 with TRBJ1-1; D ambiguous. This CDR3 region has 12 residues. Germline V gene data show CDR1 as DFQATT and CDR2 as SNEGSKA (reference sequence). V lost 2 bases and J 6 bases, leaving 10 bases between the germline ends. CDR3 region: CSARPPQAEAFF. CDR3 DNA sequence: TGCAGTGCTAGACCACCCCAGGCTGAAGCTTTCTTT.